Shown below are 10 T cell receptor beta chains from a single sample sequenced in a study of cytomegalovirus exposure and HLA in healthy donors. TCRdb's table, derived via immunoSEQ multiplex PCR, lists solely in-frame clones and lacks some. The sample holds 200,000 to 250,000 clones, just over 85% seen once. The sample taken for sequencing was PBMCs. The receptor set was obtained from a woman aged 18 to 35 in good health and CMV-seronegative.

The chain links TRBV4-3 to TRBJ2-1; 12 nucleotides align to TRBD2. The junction had 5 bases not matched to a gene; V was cut back by 0 bases and J by 8 bases. CDR1 and CDR2 from the germline V gene are LGHNA and YSLEER. The length of the CDR3 is 16 residues. Here the CDR3 reads CASSQEWTSGNYEQFF. The CDR3 bases are TGCGCCAGCAGCCAAGAATGGACTAGCGGGAACTATGAGCAGTTCTTC.

Only a few counts were recorded for this clone. This sequence joins TRBV10-3 and TRBJ1-5, with 10 bases lining up with TRBD1. The J segment lost 7 bases and the V segment lost 7 bases, leaving 10 bases of the junction unmatched. The CDR3 has 15 residues. In germline, CDR1 is ENHRY, CDR2 SYGVKD. The CDR3 nucleotides are TGTGCCATCAAAGGGGGACAGGGGACGGGACAGCCCCAGCATTTT. Its protein is CAIKGGQGTGQPQHF.

The chain employs TRBV28 and TRBJ2-4; 9 nucleotides agree with TRBD2. CDR3 size: 17 residues. V gave up 7 bases and J gave up 9 bases; unmatched junction bases: 19. The germline V gene has CDR1 MDHEN and CDR2 SYDVKM. CDR3 loop: CASTLRTKGLALGIQYF. CDR3 nucleotides: TGTGCCAGCACCCTAAGAACTAAGGGACTAGCCTTGGGCATTCAGTACTTC.

The chain has TRBV29-1 and TRBJ2-5, with 9 bases aligning to TRBD1. The V gene's germline CDR1 is SQVTM and CDR2 ANQGSEA. The CDR3 length is 14 residues. With 3 bases clipped from V and 4 bases from J, the junction kept 6 bases outside the gene matches. Written as DNA, the CDR3 is TGCAGCGTTGAGGGACAGGGTCGGGGAGAGACCCAGTACTTC. Residues: CSVEGQGRGETQYF.

The rearrangement joins TRBV6-5 to TRBJ1-2; TRBD1 is a possible D gene (6 bases). V shed 0 bases and J shed 11 bases, with 16 bases lying between them. CDR1 is MNHEY, CDR2 SVGAGI, per germline. The length of the CDR3 is 14 residues. The CDR3 region is CASSYSNRGREYTF. The CDR3 DNA is TGTGCCAGCAGTTACTCGAATAGGGGGAGGGAATACACCTTC.

V usage is TRBV5-1 and J usage is TRBJ1-1; a weak D match, TRBD1 (6 bases). Trimming stripped 4 bases from V and 13 bases from J, with 17 bases between. This CDR3 has 12 residues. Germline-derived CDR1 and CDR2 are SGHRS and YFSETQ. This chain's CDR3 is CASSPDSESVFF. The CDR3 bases are TGCGCCAGCAGCCCGGACAGTGAATCAGTTTTCTTT.

This clone was observed a handful of times. The V and J genes are TRBV28 and TRBJ1-5; perhaps TRBD1 as D (5 bases). Germline V lookup: CDR1 MDHEN, CDR2 SYDVKM. The CDR3 has 14 amino acids. Trimming took 5 bases from V and 5 from J, leaving 13 bases between them. CDR3: CASSRTTRDQPQHF. In nucleotides, the CDR3 is TGTGCCAGCAGTAGGACAACCAGGGATCAGCCCCAGCATTTT.

The chain joins TRBV7-9 to TRBJ1-1; weak D call: TRBD1 (5 bases). V dropped 2 bases and J dropped 4 bases, with 8 bases sitting between them. Germline assignment: CDR1 SEHNR and CDR2 FQNEAQ (reference sequence). CDR3 length equals 13 residues. In DNA, the CDR3 is TGTGCCAGCAGCTTAATAGGGGCCACTGAAGCTTTCTTT. It translates to CASSLIGATEAFF.

Comments on this clone: Its ends do not fully match the called genes, so a read error is possible. This chain uses TRBV7-7 with TRBJ2-7; TRBD1 matches 9 bases. In germline, CDR1 is SSHAT, CDR2 FNYEAQ (reference sequence). CDR3 length: 13 amino acids. CDR3 in amino acids: CASSLDRGMEQYF. CDR3 DNA sequence: TGTGCTAGCAGCCTGGACAGGGGTATGGAGCAGTACTTC.

This clone has only one observation. The chain joins TRBV10-2 to TRBJ2-3; TRBD2 aligns across 9 bases. Germline V gives CDR1 WSHSY, CDR2 SAAADI. The trim removed 7 bases at V and 0 bases at J, leaving 5 bases unmatched. The length of the CDR3 is 15 residues. The CDR3 reads CASNAGGFSTDTQYF. The CDR3 DNA reads as TGCGCCAGCAACGCGGGAGGGTTTAGCACAGATACGCAGTATTTT.